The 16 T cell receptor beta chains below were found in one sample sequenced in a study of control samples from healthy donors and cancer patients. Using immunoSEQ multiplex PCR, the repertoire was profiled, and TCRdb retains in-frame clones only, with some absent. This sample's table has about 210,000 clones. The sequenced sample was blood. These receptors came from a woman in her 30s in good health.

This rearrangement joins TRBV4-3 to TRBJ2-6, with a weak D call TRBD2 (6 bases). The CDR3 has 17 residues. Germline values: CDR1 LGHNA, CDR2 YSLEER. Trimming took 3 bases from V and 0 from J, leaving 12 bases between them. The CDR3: CASSQEGPSSGANVLTF. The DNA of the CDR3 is TGCGCCAGCAGCCAGGAGGGACCCAGCTCTGGGGCCAACGTCCTGACTTTC.

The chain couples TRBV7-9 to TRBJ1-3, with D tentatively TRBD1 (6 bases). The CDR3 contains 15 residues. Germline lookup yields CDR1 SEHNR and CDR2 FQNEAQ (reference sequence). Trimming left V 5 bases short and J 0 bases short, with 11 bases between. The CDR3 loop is CASSTDRRSGNTIYF. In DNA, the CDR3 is TGTGCCAGCAGCACCGACAGGCGCTCTGGAAACACCATATATTTT.

CDR3 coding DNA: TGTGCCAGCAGCTTAGCGCATTGGGACAGGGACCGCGGTAATGAAAAACTGTTTTTT. It translates to CASSLAHWDRDRGNEKLFF. The chain links TRBV7-6 to TRBJ1-4, with 9 bases lining up with TRBD1. This CDR3 has 19 amino acids. Trimming took 0 bases from V and 4 from J; bases not matched to a gene: 12. Germline lookup yields CDR1 SGHVS and CDR2 FNYEAQ.

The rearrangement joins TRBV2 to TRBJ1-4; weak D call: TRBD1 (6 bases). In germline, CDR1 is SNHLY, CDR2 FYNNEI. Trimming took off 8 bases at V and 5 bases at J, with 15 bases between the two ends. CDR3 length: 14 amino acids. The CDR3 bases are TGTGCCAGCTCTAGAGGACAGCAGAATGAAAAACTGTTTTTT. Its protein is CASSRGQQNEKLFF. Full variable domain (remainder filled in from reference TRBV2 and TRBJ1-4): EPEVTQTPSHQVTQMGQEVILRCVPISNHLYFYWYRQILGQKVEFLVSFYNNEISEKSEIFDDQFSVERPDGSNFTLKIRSTKLEDSAMYFCASSRGQQNEKLFFGSGTQLSVL.

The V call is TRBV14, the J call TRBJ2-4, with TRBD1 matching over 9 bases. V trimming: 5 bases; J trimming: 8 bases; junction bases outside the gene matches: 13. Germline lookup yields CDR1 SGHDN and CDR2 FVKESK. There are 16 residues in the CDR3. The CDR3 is CASSLNARDREHIQYF. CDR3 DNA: TGTGCCAGCAGCTTGAATGCCCGGGACAGGGAACACATTCAGTACTTC. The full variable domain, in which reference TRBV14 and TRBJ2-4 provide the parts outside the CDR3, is EAGVTQFPSHSVIEKGQTVTLRCDPISGHDNLYWYRRVMGKEIKFLLHFVKESKQDESGMPNNRFLAERTGGTYSTLKVQPAELEDSGVYFCASSLNARDREHIQYFGAGTRLSVL.

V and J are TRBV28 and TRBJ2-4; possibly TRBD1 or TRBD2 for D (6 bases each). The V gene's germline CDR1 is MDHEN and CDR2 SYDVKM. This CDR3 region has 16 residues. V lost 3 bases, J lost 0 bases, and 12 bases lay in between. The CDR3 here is CASSLWGDKAKNIQYF. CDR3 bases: TGTGCCAGCAGTTTGTGGGGGGACAAAGCCAAAAACATTCAGTACTTC.

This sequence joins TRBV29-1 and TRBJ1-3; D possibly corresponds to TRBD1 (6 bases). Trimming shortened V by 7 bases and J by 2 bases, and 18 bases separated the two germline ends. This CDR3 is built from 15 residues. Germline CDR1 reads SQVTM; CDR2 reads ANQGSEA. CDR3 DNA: TGCAGCGCCGACTTGAACAGGGCAGCTGGAAACACCATATATTTT. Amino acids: CSADLNRAAGNTIYF.

Written as DNA, the CDR3 is TGTGCCAGCAGTGAGGGAAAATGGACAGGGCCTTCTCAGCCCCAGCATTTT. This sequence encodes CASSEGKWTGPSQPQHF. The chain carries TRBV2 and TRBJ1-5; TRBD1 agrees at 8 bases. The CDR3 length is 17 residues. CDR1 is SNHLY, CDR2 FYNNEI, per germline. The J segment lost 6 bases and the V segment lost 3 bases, leaving 13 bases of the junction unmatched.

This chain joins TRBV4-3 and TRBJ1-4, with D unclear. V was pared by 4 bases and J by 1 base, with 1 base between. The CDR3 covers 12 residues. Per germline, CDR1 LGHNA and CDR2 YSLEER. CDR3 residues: CASSLTNEKLFF. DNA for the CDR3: TGCGCCAGCAGCCTAACTAATGAAAAACTGTTTTTT.

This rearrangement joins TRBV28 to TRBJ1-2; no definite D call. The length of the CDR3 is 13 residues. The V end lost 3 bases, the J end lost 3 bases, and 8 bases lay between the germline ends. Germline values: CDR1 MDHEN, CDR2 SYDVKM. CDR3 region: CASSFGRYYGYTF. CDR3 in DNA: TGTGCCAGCAGTTTTGGGAGATACTATGGCTACACCTTC.

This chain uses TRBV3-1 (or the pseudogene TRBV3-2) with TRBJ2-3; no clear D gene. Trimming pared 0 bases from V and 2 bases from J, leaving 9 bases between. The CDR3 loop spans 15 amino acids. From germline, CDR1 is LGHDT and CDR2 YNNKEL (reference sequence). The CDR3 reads CASSQDLFDTDTQYF. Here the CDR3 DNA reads TGTGCCAGCAGCCAAGACCTTTTCGACACAGATACGCAGTATTTT.

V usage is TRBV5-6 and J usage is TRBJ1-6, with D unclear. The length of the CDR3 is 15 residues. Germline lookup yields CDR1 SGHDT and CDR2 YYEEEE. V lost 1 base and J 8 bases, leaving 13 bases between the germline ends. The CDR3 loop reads CASSLLRRSDSPLHF. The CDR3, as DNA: TGTGCCAGCAGCTTGCTCAGAAGGTCTGATTCACCCCTCCACTTT.

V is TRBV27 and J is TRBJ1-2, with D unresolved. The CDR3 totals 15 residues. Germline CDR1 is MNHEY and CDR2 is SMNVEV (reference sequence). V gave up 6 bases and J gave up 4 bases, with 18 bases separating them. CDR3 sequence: CASRRLVPPSYGYTF. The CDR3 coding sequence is TGTGCCAGCAGAAGACTAGTTCCCCCCTCCTATGGCTACACCTTC.

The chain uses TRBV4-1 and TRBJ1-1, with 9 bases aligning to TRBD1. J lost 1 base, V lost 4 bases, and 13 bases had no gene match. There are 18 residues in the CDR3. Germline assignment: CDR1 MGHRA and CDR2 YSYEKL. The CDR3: CASSPTGGAARKNTEAFF. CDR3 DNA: TGCGCCAGCAGCCCGACAGGGGGGGCGGCGAGGAAGAACACTGAAGCTTTCTTT.

CDR3 amino acids: CASSWVAGGQADTQYF. The CDR3 coding sequence is TGTGCCAGCAGCTGGGTAGCGGGGGGCCAGGCAGATACGCAGTATTTT. The genes are TRBV11-2 and TRBJ2-3; 10 positions match TRBD2. Germline lookup yields CDR1 SGHAT and CDR2 FQNNGV. The V and J ends lost 4 bases and 4 bases, in that order; junction bases with no gene match: 8. The CDR3 length is 16 residues.

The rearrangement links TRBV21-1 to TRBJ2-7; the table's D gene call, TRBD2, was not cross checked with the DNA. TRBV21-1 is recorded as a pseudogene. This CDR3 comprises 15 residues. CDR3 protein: CASSKARLPTDEQYF. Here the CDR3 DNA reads TGTGCCAGCAGCAAAGCGAGACTCCCAACGGATGAGCAGTACTTC.